This TCR beta chain was captured in a study of post-analysis software for immune sequencing data. cDNA libraries for TCR beta contained unique molecular identifiers. In TCRdb, the PCR reads were re-called with MiXCR into one record per CDR3 protein. The table has about 620,000 distinct CDR3 sequences, 40% to 50% seen once. The sample taken for sequencing was blood. This TCR derives from a girl under 18 with multiple sclerosis.

Here the CDR3 reads CSANLRGTVLAKNIQYF. Here the CDR3 DNA reads TGCAGCGCGAATCTAAGGGGGACAGTTCTAGCCAAAAACATTCAGTACTTC. J is TRBJ2-4 and V is TRBV29-1; TRBD1 agrees at 7 bases. Germline CDR1 reads SQVTM; CDR2 reads ANQGSEA. V lost 7 bases to trimming and J lost 0 bases; unmatched junction nucleotides: 15. This CDR3 contains 17 residues.